This T cell receptor (beta chain) stems from a study of T cell responses to AZD1222 COVID-19 vaccine. Study observations and caveats: With two AZD1222 doses given, Spike-specific TCR breadth and depth both rose. Clonal diversity was possibly underestimated, and the donors were mostly white British, with more females.

V lost 4 bases and J 3 bases, leaving 18 bases between the germline ends. From germline, CDR1 is SGDLS and CDR2 YYNGEE. The CDR3 covers 16 residues. To note about this clone: What it binds is not known.

Repertoires were generated with immunoSEQ multiplex PCR, while TCRdb's copy carries only in-frame clones and drops some. The top ten clones hold roughly 4.5% of a sample with over 95,000 clones, approximately 90% of them seen once. The specimen was peripheral blood, collected on day 0 of AZD1222 vaccination. This chain joins TRBV9 and TRBJ2-3; a possible D gene is TRBD1 (7 bases). The sequence derives from an adult in good health. The CDR3 nucleotides read TGTGCCAGCAGCCCCATTGGAGGGGGCGGTACAGATACGCAGTATTTT. Its translation: CASSPIGGGGTDTQYF.